This is a list of T cell receptor beta chains from one sample in a study of shared T cell receptors in the human thymus. Assay used: immunoSEQ multiplex PCR; TCRdb lists only in-frame clones, some missing. The sample lists 600,000 or so clones; 70% to 90% were seen once. This same sample was also part of a study on human thymus T cells.

Specimen: thymocytes. Receptor source: a boy younger than two with a congenital heart defect. CDR3s leave out the opening cysteine and the closing phenylalanine or tryptophan.

j_gene: TRBJ1-2
v_gene: TRBV14
CDR3aa: ASSQVSRSPPGYT

j_gene: TRBJ1-2
v_gene: TRBV30
CDR3aa: AWSSGTGPFTNYGYT

j_gene: TRBJ1-3
v_gene: TRBV7-2
CDR3aa: ASSHPRGQIRGNTIY

j_gene: TRBJ1-1
v_gene: TRBV14
CDR3aa: ASSQGRGQYLNTEAF

j_gene: TRBJ2-5
v_gene: TRBV7-7
CDR3aa: ASSSSRQGGTQY

j_gene: TRBJ2-3
v_gene: TRBV27
CDR3aa: ASSLRGVGTDTQY

j_gene: TRBJ2-1
v_gene: TRBV10-1
CDR3aa: ASSERVGTSGRRDLGEQF

j_gene: TRBJ1-5
v_gene: TRBV6-1
CDR3aa: ASSEDRTYSNQPQH

j_gene: TRBJ2-7
v_gene: TRBV19
CDR3aa: ASSSNKGLAFYEQY

j_gene: TRBJ2-7
v_gene: TRBV28
CDR3aa: ASSPGQGIDEQY

j_gene: TRBJ2-7
v_gene: TRBV27
CDR3aa: ASSILAGGSYEQY